Following are 19 T cell receptor beta chains from one sample sequenced in a study of cytomegalovirus exposure and HLA in healthy donors. The PCR employed 60 Vbeta primers together with 13 Jbeta primers. The table came from immunoSEQ multiplex PCR; TCRdb's copy has only in-frame clones and leaves some out. This table holds over 35,000 clones. Sequencing was carried out using PBMCs. The receptors were sampled from a woman under 40 in good health and CMV-seronegative.

The chain links TRBV9 to TRBJ1-2; unclear D gene. The CDR3 length is 15 residues. Trimming removed 9 bases at V and 4 bases at J, with 22 bases between. Germline values: CDR1 SGDLS, CDR2 YYNGEE. In DNA form, the CDR3 reads TGTGCCACGGGTTCGACTCGGGAGCTAAGCTATGGCTACACCTTC. Translation gives CATGSTRELSYGYTF.

CDR3 protein: CASSNRGGVNQPQHF. Here the CDR3 DNA reads TGTGCCAGCAGCAACCGGGGGGGGGTAAATCAGCCCCAGCATTTT. The chain couples TRBV28 to TRBJ1-5; the D gene is possibly TRBD1 (5 bases). V was pared by 6 bases and J by 4 bases, with 16 bases between. Germline V gene data show CDR1 as MDHEN and CDR2 as SYDVKM. The CDR3 totals 15 residues.

The chain joins TRBV5-6 to TRBJ1-1, with TRBD1 matching over 7 bases. This CDR3 comprises 15 residues. CDR1 is SGHDT and CDR2 is YYEEEE in the germline V gene. The ends lost 0 bases at V and 2 bases at J; junction bases unmatched: 4. The CDR3 is CASSLGGTVNTEAFF. CDR3 coding DNA: TGTGCCAGCAGCTTGGGAGGGACAGTCAACACTGAAGCTTTCTTT. Filled out from reference TRBV5-6 and TRBJ1-1, the complete variable domain reads DAGVTQSPTHLIKTRGQQVTLRCSPKSGHDTVSWYQQALGQGPQFIFQYYEEEERQRGNFPDRFSGHQFPNYSSELNVNALLLGDSALYLCASSLGGTVNTEAFFGQGTRLTVV.

This rearrangement joins TRBV15 to TRBJ2-1; TRBD2 matches at 8 bases. After removal of 1 base from V and 0 bases from J, the junction contained 2 bases not matched to a gene. CDR1 is LNHNV and CDR2 is YYDKDF in the germline V gene (reference sequence). CDR3 length: 16 amino acids. The CDR3 loop is CATSRVSGISYNEQFF. The DNA of the CDR3 is TGTGCCACCAGCAGAGTTAGCGGGATCTCCTACAATGAGCAGTTCTTC.

The genes are TRBV5-1 and TRBJ2-2; D not resolved. Germline V CDR1 and CDR2: SGHRS, YFSETQ. V shed 0 bases and J shed 3 bases, with 12 bases lying between them. The CDR3 has 16 residues. DNA of the CDR3: TGCGCCAGCAGCTTGGTATTGGGTCGGGACACCGGGGAGCTGTTTTTT. Protein sequence: CASSLVLGRDTGELFF.

The chain carries TRBV4-2 and TRBJ2-1; TRBD2 matches 10 bases. V dropped 0 bases and J dropped 1; count of bases not matched to a gene: 3. This CDR3 spans 17 amino acids. Germline CDR1 is LGHNA and CDR2 is YNFKEQ. The CDR3 DNA sequence: TGTGCCAGCAGCCAAGAGAGCGGGAGGGCGTCCTACAATGAGCAGTTCTTC. Its translation is CASSQESGRASYNEQFF.

CDR3 sequence: CASSLEGGRVQETQYF. DNA of the CDR3: TGCGCCAGCAGCTTGGAAGGCGGCAGGGTTCAAGAGACCCAGTACTTC. The chain carries TRBV5-1 and TRBJ2-5; D may be TRBD1 (5 bases). CDR1 is SGHRS, CDR2 YFSETQ, per germline. V was cut by 0 bases and J by 2 bases, with 14 bases left in between. The CDR3 consists of 16 residues.

The V gene is TRBV4-1, the J gene TRBJ2-7, with 9 bases aligning to TRBD1. CDR1 and CDR2 from the germline V gene are MGHRA and YSYEKL. This CDR3 is built from 16 residues. The V and J ends lost 4 bases and 6 bases, in that order; junction bases with no gene match: 13. CDR3 DNA: TGCGCCAGCAGCCGACTCCTGACGGGACAGGGAGGCGAGCAGTACTTC. Translation: CASSRLLTGQGGEQYF.

The J gene is TRBJ1-2, the V gene TRBV28; D call uncertain. Germline CDR1 and CDR2: MDHEN and SYDVKM. This CDR3 region has 13 residues. The germline V and J ends were trimmed by 7 bases and 5 bases, with 14 bases remaining between them. CDR3 in amino acids: CASIDKREYGYTF. CDR3 DNA sequence: TGTGCCAGCATCGACAAGAGGGAGTATGGCTACACCTTC.

This chain links TRBV6-6 with TRBJ2-1, with D possibly TRBD1 on 6 matching bases. CDR3 length: 16 residues. From germline, CDR1 is MNHNY and CDR2 SVGAGI (reference sequence). V lost 0 bases, J lost 9 bases, and 18 bases lay in between. The CDR3 DNA is TGTGCCAGCAGTTACTCTATGTCAGGGCGAGGGGGTGAGCAGTTCTTC. This sequence encodes CASSYSMSGRGGEQFF.

The CDR3 DNA is TGTGCCAGCAGCCAAGTTGGCAGCAGCGCCTACGAGCAGTACTTC. Translating it yields CASSQVGSSAYEQYF. This sequence joins TRBV4-2 and TRBJ2-7; D unclear. V lost 1 base and J 2 bases, leaving 12 bases between the germline ends. Per the germline V gene, CDR1 is LGHNA and CDR2 is YNFKEQ. The CDR3 length is 15 residues.

The chain carries TRBV7-9 and TRBJ2-7; TRBD2 agrees at 10 bases. The CDR3 contains 18 residues. CDR1 and CDR2 from the germline V gene are SEHNR and FQNEAQ (reference sequence). With 1 base clipped from V and 1 base from J, the junction kept 10 bases outside the gene matches. The DNA of the CDR3 is TGTGCCAGCAGCTTAGGGACTAGCGGTGTCGCGTTTTCCTACGAGCAGTACTTC. This translates into CASSLGTSGVAFSYEQYF.

The chain is built from TRBV7-9 and TRBJ1-3, with D unresolved. The V gene's germline CDR1 is SEHNR and CDR2 FQNEAQ (reference sequence). The V and J ends lost 7 bases and 4 bases respectively, with 14 bases between them. The CDR3 has 14 amino acids. CDR3 region: CASTPFATGNTIYF. The CDR3 coding sequence is TGTGCCAGCACCCCTTTCGCAACAGGAAACACCATATATTTT.

This chain joins TRBV13 and TRBJ1-2; 7 bases fit TRBD1. The CDR3 loop spans 15 amino acids. The J segment lost 2 bases and the V segment lost 7 bases, leaving 10 bases of the junction unmatched. Germline V gene lookup returns CDR1 PRHDT and CDR2 FYEKMQ (reference sequence). The CDR3: CASKRTGKSNYGYTF. The CDR3 DNA reads TGTGCCAGCAAAAGGACAGGAAAATCCAACTATGGCTACACCTTC.

For the CDR3, the DNA is TGTGCCAGCAGCTTGGAAGCGAACACTGAAGCTTTCTTT. Amino acids: CASSLEANTEAFF. This rearrangement joins TRBV5-6 to TRBJ1-1; D ambiguous. From germline, CDR1 is SGHDT and CDR2 YYEEEE. The CDR3 loop spans 13 amino acids. Trimming pared 0 bases from V and 1 base from J, leaving 4 bases between.

J is TRBJ2-2 and V is TRBV4-2; weak D call: TRBD1 (6 bases). The CDR3 is 18 residues long. Germline values: CDR1 LGHNA, CDR2 YNFKEQ. Trimming shortened V by 2 bases and J by 4 bases, and 20 bases separated the two germline ends. In DNA form, the CDR3 reads TGTGCCAGCAGCCAAAGCCCCTTACAGGGATCCAGCACCGGGGAGCTGTTTTTT. It encodes CASSQSPLQGSSTGELFF.

CDR3 sequence reads: CASSWEGNTGELFF. In DNA, the CDR3 is TGTGCCAGCAGTTGGGAGGGGAACACCGGGGAGCTGTTTTTT. This chain uses TRBV6-5 with TRBJ2-2; 7 bases align to TRBD2. The CDR3 loop spans 14 amino acids. With V trimmed by 4 bases and J by 1 base, 0 bases remained unmatched. Germline V CDR1 and CDR2: MNHEY, SVGAGI.

The chain joins TRBV4-2 to TRBJ2-2; 9 nucleotides agree with TRBD2. The germline gives CDR1 LGHNA, CDR2 YNFKEQ. V shed 0 bases, J shed 3 bases, and the junction held 11 bases outside the gene matches. The length of the CDR3 is 19 residues. This chain's CDR3 is CASSQEIALAGSYTGELFF. The CDR3 DNA follows: TGTGCCAGCAGCCAAGAGATCGCCCTAGCGGGAAGTTACACCGGGGAGCTGTTTTTT.

This chain joins TRBV30 and TRBJ1-5; D is unresolved. CDR1 is GTSNPN, CDR2 SVGIG, per germline (reference sequence). The length of the CDR3 is 12 residues. Trimming took 0 bases from V and 9 from J, leaving 9 bases between them. CDR3 loop: CAWSVHRGPQHF. The CDR3 DNA follows: TGTGCCTGGAGTGTACACCGAGGGCCCCAGCATTTT.